The clone carrying this T cell receptor (beta chain) was seen a few times. Its antigen remains unidentified. The TCRbeta library incorporated unique molecular identifiers. TCRdb called the PCR reads again in MiXCR, with one record for every CDR3 protein. Of 280,000 or so distinct CDR3 sequences in the sample, 9.5% to 13% were seen once. The sample belongs to a study of T-cell reconstitution after alpha-beta-depleted transplantation in children. Notes on the study in general: Several hundred expanded graft clones reportedly were the source of alpha-beta T cells about two months after transplant. At one year after transplant, newly produced T cells mostly accounted for T-cell counts and diversity. Surviving recipient cells, namely T cells and thymic progenitors, were the source of high day-60 TCRbeta diversity in some patients.

Germline V CDR1 and CDR2: SGHDN, FVKESK. V gave up 0 bases and J gave up 6 bases, with 20 bases separating them. CDR3 length equals 17 residues. This receptor was taken from a male patient aged 2 to 10 who had a stem cell transplant for chronic granulomatous disease, so the T cells may come from the graft donor. The V gene is TRBV14, the J gene TRBJ1-1; D gene ambiguous. The sample consisted of peripheral blood, taken 180 days after TCRalphabeta/CD19-depleted stem cell transplant. The CDR3 protein is CASSQDHDPGDQPEAFF. As DNA, the CDR3 is TGTGCCAGCAGCCAAGATCACGACCCGGGCGACCAACCTGAAGCTTTCTTT.